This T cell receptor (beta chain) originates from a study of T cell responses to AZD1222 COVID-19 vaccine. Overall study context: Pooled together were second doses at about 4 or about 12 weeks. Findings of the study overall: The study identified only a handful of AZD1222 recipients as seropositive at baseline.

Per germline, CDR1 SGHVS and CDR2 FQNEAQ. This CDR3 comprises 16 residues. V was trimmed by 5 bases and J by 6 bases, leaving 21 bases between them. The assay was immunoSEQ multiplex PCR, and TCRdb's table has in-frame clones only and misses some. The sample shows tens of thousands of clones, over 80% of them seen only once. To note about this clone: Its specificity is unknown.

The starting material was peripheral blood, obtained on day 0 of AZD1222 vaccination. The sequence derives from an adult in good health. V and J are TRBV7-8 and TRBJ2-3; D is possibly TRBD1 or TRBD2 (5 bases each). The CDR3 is CASSLRDGSGYDTQYF. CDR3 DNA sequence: TGTGCCAGCAGCCTGAGGGATGGCTCAGGGTATGATACGCAGTATTTT.